The 5 T cell receptor beta chains presented below share a single source sample, sequenced in a study of blood T cell repertoires in COVID-19. Sequencing used immunoSEQ multiplex PCR; TCRdb keeps in-frame clones, though not all of them. The sample consists of some 350,000 clones, about 89% of them appearing once. Sequenced: PBMCs or T cells enriched from blood (not recorded which). The source is a woman under 40 who had recovered from COVID-19.

The chain joins TRBV9 to TRBJ2-5; D is unresolved. Trimming pared 3 bases from V and 5 bases from J, leaving 14 bases between. Germline V CDR1 and CDR2: SGDLS, YYNGEE. This CDR3 has 14 residues. CDR3 nucleotides: TGTGCCAGCAGCGCCGGTTCAGGCAGGGAGACCCAGTACTTC. Translating gives CASSAGSGRETQYF.

This chain joins TRBV7-9 and TRBJ1-4; D is ambiguous. From germline, CDR1 is SEHNR and CDR2 FQNEAQ (reference sequence). This CDR3 region has 13 residues. V was shortened by 1 base and J by 6 bases, with 6 bases between the two germline ends. CDR3 amino acids: CASSLDLDEKLFF. CDR3 sequence (DNA): TGTGCCAGCAGCTTAGACTTGGATGAAAAACTGTTTTTT. Variable domain in full (rest from reference TRBV7-9 and TRBJ1-4): DTGVSQNPRHKITKRGQNVTFRCDPISEHNRLYWYRQTLGQGPEFLTYFQNEAQLEKSRLLSDRFSAERPKGSFSTLEIQRTEQGDSAMYLCASSLDLDEKLFFGSGTQLSVL.

The chain carries TRBV4-2 and TRBJ1-1; D not certain. Germline V lookup: CDR1 LGHNA, CDR2 YNFKEQ. This CDR3 contains 15 residues. The V gene lost 3 bases and the J gene lost 4 bases, with 15 bases spanning the gap. The CDR3: CASSHLVEGSTEAFF. Written as DNA, the CDR3 is TGTGCCAGCAGCCACCTGGTAGAGGGTAGCACTGAAGCTTTCTTT.

The CDR3 here is CASSSPRLGGNYGYTF. Written as DNA, the CDR3 is TGTGCCAGCAGCTCCCCCAGGTTGGGGGGGAACTATGGCTACACCTTC. The gene calls are TRBV13 and TRBJ1-2, with D maybe TRBD1 (5 bases). The CDR3 is 16 amino acids. The germline gives CDR1 PRHDT, CDR2 FYEKMQ (reference sequence). Trimming left V 4 bases short and J 2 bases short, with 17 bases between. Full variable domain (remainder filled in from reference TRBV13 and TRBJ1-2): AAGVIQSPRHLIKEKRETATLKCYPIPRHDTVYWYQQGPGQDPQFLISFYEKMQSDKGSIPDRFSAQQFSDYHSELNMSSLELGDSALYFCASSSPRLGGNYGYTFGSGTRLTVV.

The sample holds one count of this clone. The chain couples TRBV15 to TRBJ2-7; 7 bases fit TRBD1. The CDR3 is made up of 22 amino acids. Germline trimming cut 5 bases from V and 3 bases from J; bases unmatched to any gene: 31. CDR1 is LNHNV and CDR2 is YYDKDF in the germline V gene (reference sequence). The CDR3 nucleotides are TGTGCCACCAGCGTAGACAGGGAAGTTTCATCTGGACGGCGCCACAAATTCTACGAGCAGTACTTC. Protein: CATSVDREVSSGRRHKFYEQYF.